This T cell receptor beta chain was documented in a study of blood T cell repertoires in COVID-19 (dated by TCRdb to about 2020). Looking at the study overall: Samples from collaborators originated in the United States, Italy and Spain and spanned both the acute and convalescent phases of COVID-19. Samples were obtained from the ongoing ImmuneRACE study (first 160 participants) and from 1,254 subjects provided by 6 global collaborators. Where available, HLA class I and class II types were obtained from metadata supplied by the sample provider rather than from assay-based typing. The repertoires were released in a freely available public database meant as a resource for research on the immune response to SARS-CoV-2. A de-identified subject ID, COVID-19 status, age in years and sex were almost always included in the sample metadata. The prospective study material was composed of cDNA or gDNA derived from T cells, B-cell-depleted T cells, or PBMCs. The dataset comprised deeply sampled blood TCRbeta repertoires from subjects exposed to, actively infected with, or recovered from COVID-19.

The germline V gene encodes CDR1 SGHAT and CDR2 FQNNGV. Measured from the cysteine to the phenylalanine, the CDR3 is 19 residues long. Solely the CDR3 DNA is kept, with 57 bases framed from the first base. Here V drops 1 base and J drops 4 bases, and the junction holds 9 bases not matched to any gene. Enrolling through a virtual design, the prospective study's participants ranged in age from about 18 to 89 years and lived across roughly 24 United States geographic areas. In the prospective study, cohorts were assigned on the basis of participant-reported clinical history obtained from a screening survey and a study questionnaire. For ImmuneRACE Cohort 3, a participant was defined as recovered based on two consecutive negative NP/OP PCR tests, clearance by a healthcare professional, or resolution of symptoms. In the prospective study, whole blood, serum and a nasopharyngeal or oropharyngeal swab were collected from each participant by mobile phlebotomists. Prospective study participants could optionally give additional blood draws and questionnaires over a roughly two-month period. Blood samples from the prospective study were shipped frozen or at room temperature prior to DNA extraction.

The immunoSEQ Assay, a bias-controlled multiplex PCR, was used to amplify TCRbeta CDR3 regions from genomic DNA. The original methods were these. The number of nucleated cells in each sample was estimated from the amplification of reference gene primers within the assay. Sequence reads were collapsed and filtered to measure the absolute abundance of every unique TCRbeta CDR3 rearrangement. For each sample, productive Simpson clonality was calculated as the square root of Simpson's diversity index across productive rearrangements. This immuneACCESS table, as held by TCRdb, lists in-frame sequences with V and J called but not all clones. Of the missing ones, under half trace to an unresolved V gene in checked studies; the others have no known cause. V and J calls and clone size come straight from that table; D and trimming were deduced from the DNA. The table for this sample lists about 480,000 clones; around 89% of them were counted only once. Clones ranked in the top ten supply about 1.7% of the sample.

Remarks on this clone: It has no known antigen specificity. No base quality values were provided; no much bigger clone lies one nucleotide off.

Study-wide conclusions, independent of this receptor: The amount of clinical and demographic metadata varied by source and participant and was provided uncurated.

The chain is made from TRBV11-2 and TRBJ2-1; TRBD2 aligns with 14 central bases. This sequence originates from a woman in her 40s who had recovered from COVID-19. Sequencing was performed on PBMCs or T cells enriched from blood (not recorded which). In nucleotide form, the sequence is TGTGCCAGCAGCTTAGGAGGACTAGCGGGAGGCCCGGGGTACAATGAGCAGTTCTTC. This yields the protein CASSLGGLAGGPGYNEQFF.